Only a few counts were recorded for the clone carrying this TCR beta chain. As yet, its antigen is unknown. TCRdb used MiXCR to reprocess the 5' RACE reads, holding one entry per CDR3 protein. In the table there are about 50,000 distinct CDR3 sequences, approximately 7% of which are singletons. Trimming cost V 8 bases and J 5 bases, with 15 bases left between them. CDR3 length: 13 residues. Germline CDR1 and CDR2: MNHEY and SMNVEV (reference sequence). This record belongs to a study of T cells after yellow fever vaccination. Study-level points and caveats: Faster peaking, at day 5 versus 15, marked a secondary response that was weaker. Across the CD4 and CD8 compartments, a small share of clonotypes was present in both.

The clonotype originates from a man aged 18 to 35 who received the YFV17D yellow fever vaccine. The sequenced sample was CD8+ T cells sorted from PBMCs, obtained on the day of the first yellow fever vaccination. The V and J genes are TRBV27 and TRBJ1-1; D is perhaps TRBD1 (5 bases). The CDR3 sequence is CASGADSRTEAFF. The CDR3 DNA sequence: TGTGCCAGCGGGGCAGACTCGAGGACTGAAGCTTTCTTT.